This record looks at one T cell receptor beta chain sequence and its context. The antigen is unknown. This entry comes from a study of Ad26.COV2.S vaccination and SARS-CoV-2 variants. Sequencing used immunoSEQ multiplex PCR; TCRdb keeps in-frame clones, though not all of them. Among hundreds of thousands of clones listed, roughly 90% were seen once. Treatment specified: around 19 received Ad26.COV2.S at low or high dose, single or two shots; about 5 received placebo; per-sample allocation not given. Sampling happened 63 days after the first vaccine or placebo injection. This CDR3 comprises 16 residues. Germline V gene lookup returns CDR1 LNHDA and CDR2 SQIVND (reference sequence). The V end was cut by 0 bases, the J end by 7 bases, with 16 bases between. Study-wide points: Substantial breadth was reportedly displayed by spike-specific CD8+ and CD4+ T cell responses after vaccination.

This sequence was found in a person between 18 and 65 years old who received the Ad26.COV2.S COVID-19 vaccine or a placebo. Sequenced material: peripheral blood, taken in a trial of Ad26.COV2.S vaccine versus placebo. The chain is built from TRBV19 and TRBJ2-1, with a weak D call TRBD2 (7 bases). CDR3 protein: CASSIDTWGGKNEQFF. The CDR3, as DNA: TGTGCCAGTAGTATAGATACGTGGGGGGGCAAGAATGAGCAGTTCTTC.